These T cell receptor beta chains were read from a single sample in a study of T cell changes during pregnancy in multiple sclerosis. This table comes from immunoSEQ multiplex PCR, and its TCRdb copy is limited to in-frame clones, with some not included. The profile shows 70,000 to 75,000 clones, around 94% of them singletons. The starting material was peripheral blood, obtained before pregnancy. Every receptor here comes from a female donor with multiple sclerosis, enrolled in a pregnancy study. Both conserved end residues are part of each CDR3.

CDR3 protein	V gene	J gene
CASSEAAVRGVKNIQYF	TRBV6-1	TRBJ2-4
CASSFLREQYF	TRBV28	TRBJ2-7
CASSFQRVGGPGTQYF	TRBV5-6	TRBJ2-5
CASKEKPDRAWGNTEAFF	TRBV11-3	TRBJ1-1
CAWSPGTVNTEAFF	TRBV30	TRBJ1-1
CASSSDRGGEETQYF	TRBV9	TRBJ2-5
CASSLAYGQQETQYF	TRBV7-2	TRBJ2-5
CASSTRQGDEAFF	TRBV18	TRBJ1-1
CASSRQGSYEQYF	TRBV7-9	TRBJ2-7
CASSLWGGQETQYF	TRBV7-9	TRBJ2-5